The present entry profiles one T cell receptor (beta chain) with its context. This sample is drawn from a study of shared T cell receptors in the human thymus. TCRdb keeps only in-frame clones here, not all; method: immunoSEQ multiplex PCR. In the table there are hundreds of thousands of clones, 70% to 80% of which are singletons. Germline assignment: CDR1 GTSNPN and CDR2 SVGIG (reference sequence). Trimming pared 2 bases from V and 3 bases from J, leaving 19 bases between. CDR3 length: 16 residues. The sample was also linked to a second study, of human thymus T cells. That study adds: Thymus was obtained from resections taken during corrective heart surgery. Apparent bias marked the V and J gene usage of thymic and blood repertoires. What related research reported was that thymic repertoires overlapped highly among unrelated individuals.

What was sequenced was thymocytes. The chain uses TRBV30 and TRBJ1-2; D unresolved. The sequence came from a boy in the first two years of life with a congenital heart defect. Here the CDR3 DNA reads TGTGCCTGGAGTTTTCCCTTCCCCGGTACGGACTATGGCTACACCTTC. Its protein is CAWSFPFPGTDYGYTF.